The 9 T cell receptor beta chains presented below share a single source sample, sequenced in a study of STAT5B mutations in CD4+ large granular lymphocyte leukemia. Sequenced by immunoSEQ multiplex PCR; TCRdb stores in-frame clones only, minus some. The sample lists around 28,000 clones, around 78% occurring once. The specimen sequenced was CD4+ T cells from blood buffy coats. These TCRs come from a human donor in good health.

This rearrangement joins TRBV27 to TRBJ2-7, with 10 positions matching TRBD1. Germline V CDR1 and CDR2: MNHEY, SMNVEV (reference sequence). The trim removed 6 bases at V and 1 base at J, leaving 6 bases unmatched. This CDR3 contains 15 residues. The CDR3 nucleotides read TGTGCCAGCAGACAACCGGGACAGGGGTCCTACGAGCAGTACTTC. Amino acid sequence: CASRQPGQGSYEQYF.

The V gene is TRBV4-2, the J gene TRBJ1-2; TRBD1 agrees at 10 bases. This CDR3 is built from 15 residues. J was trimmed by 8 bases and V by 1 base; bases with no gene match: 7. Germline V gene sequence: CDR1 LGHNA, CDR2 YNFKEQ. CDR3 sequence: CASSQGGQGLAGYTF. The CDR3 nucleotides read TGTGCCAGCAGCCAAGGGGGACAGGGGCTTGCGGGCTACACCTTC.

This rearrangement joins TRBV5-1 to TRBJ1-5; D uncertain. Germline lookup yields CDR1 SGHRS and CDR2 YFSETQ. Deletions cut 0 bases from V and 3 bases from J, with 10 bases between. The CDR3 is 15 residues long. The CDR3, as DNA: TGCGCCAGCAGCTTGGACAGCTTTGTCAATCAGCCCCAGCATTTT. It encodes CASSLDSFVNQPQHF.

V usage is TRBV7-7 and J usage is TRBJ2-1; D is possibly TRBD1 (5 bases). V lost 5 bases, J lost 9 bases, and 20 bases lay in between. This CDR3 region has 15 residues. Germline V gene sequence: CDR1 SSHAT, CDR2 FNYEAQ (reference sequence). The DNA of the CDR3 is TGTGCCAGCAGCCCTCTGGATCAAAGGGGCGGTGAGCAGTTCTTC. Translating gives CASSPLDQRGGEQFF. Supplemented by reference TRBV7-7 and TRBJ2-1, the full variable domain reads GAGVSQSPRYKVTKRGQDVTLRCDPISSHATLYWYQQALGQGPEFLTYFNYEAQPDKSGLPSDRFSAERPEGSISTLTIQRTEQRDSAMYRCASSPLDQRGGEQFFGPGTRLTVL.

V usage is TRBV9 and J usage is TRBJ1-1; the D is unclear. CDR1 is SGDLS, CDR2 YYNGEE, per germline. V was clipped by 7 bases and J by 1 base, with 11 bases between them. This CDR3 region has 13 residues. The DNA of the CDR3 is TGTGCCAGCCCCCCGCCGGAGAACACTGAAGCTTTCTTT. This gives the protein CASPPPENTEAFF. Supplemented by reference TRBV9 and TRBJ1-1, the full variable domain reads DSGVTQTPKHLITATGQRVTLRCSPRSGDLSVYWYQQSLDQGLQFLIQYYNGEERAKGNILERFSAQQFPDLHSELNLSSLELGDSALYFCASPPPENTEAFFGQGTRLTVV.

This clone has only a few counts. This chain links TRBV7-2 with TRBJ2-7; the D is unclear. Deletions cut 3 bases from V and 7 bases from J, with 10 bases between. Germline loops: CDR1 SGHTA, CDR2 FQGNSA. The CDR3 consists of 12 residues. This CDR3 reads CASSFFLGEQYV. The CDR3 DNA sequence: TGTGCCAGCAGCTTTTTCCTGGGGGAGCAGTACGTC.

The J gene is TRBJ1-6, the V gene TRBV15; D not resolved. This CDR3 has 16 residues. Germline lookup yields CDR1 LNHNV and CDR2 YYDKDF (reference sequence). Trimming stripped 3 bases from V and 10 bases from J, with 19 bases between. The CDR3 region is CATSSVRASLGSPLHF. The DNA of the CDR3 is TGTGCCACCAGCAGCGTAAGGGCCAGCCTGGGGTCACCCCTCCACTTT.

V is TRBV27 and J is TRBJ2-7; TRBD1 matches 8 bases. Germline-derived CDR1 and CDR2 are MNHEY and SMNVEV (reference sequence). The CDR3 is 17 amino acids. V lost 5 bases, J lost 5 bases, and 17 bases stayed unmatched. The CDR3 reads CASSPTHWSDRVHEQYF. CDR3 sequence (DNA): TGTGCCAGCAGTCCCACCCACTGGTCGGACAGGGTCCACGAGCAGTACTTC.

V gene TRBV9 combines with J gene TRBJ2-1; TRBD2 aligns across 7 bases. The V gene's germline CDR1 is SGDLS and CDR2 YYNGEE. CDR3 length: 15 amino acids. Trimming at V came to 3 bases and at J to 3 bases, leaving 6 bases not matched to a gene. The DNA of the CDR3 is TGTGCCAGCAGCGCCGCCGGGAGGCTCTACAATGAGCAGTTCTTC. This encodes CASSAAGRLYNEQFF. Full variable domain (remainder filled in from reference TRBV9 and TRBJ2-1): DSGVTQTPKHLITATGQRVTLRCSPRSGDLSVYWYQQSLDQGLQFLIQYYNGEERAKGNILERFSAQQFPDLHSELNLSSLELGDSALYFCASSAAGRLYNEQFFGPGTRLTVL.